Listed below are T cell receptor beta chains from one sample, sequenced in a study of T cells in Graves' hyperthyroidism and ophthalmopathy. Using its own MiXCR run on the multiplex PCR reads, TCRdb lists one record per CDR3 protein. The repertoire holds roughly 500,000 distinct CDR3 sequences, more than 45% seen once, with 15% to 20% in the top ten. Sequenced input: peripheral blood or thyroid tissue (not recorded which). The receptors shown here come from an adult woman with Graves' disease, either hyperthyroidism or ophthalmopathy (not recorded which). The CDR3 runs from the conserved cysteine through the conserved F or W. Each record gives: J gene, clone size, D gene, CDR3 length, V gene, CDR3 DNA, CDR3 protein. D genes are given only for firm matches. Clone size is not always given. Where it is, it says once, few, many or a class for expanded clones.

>TRBJ2-7|many|NA|12|TRBV5-6
TGTGCCAGCAGCCTTCGAACCTACGAGCAGTACTTC
CASSLRTYEQYF
>TRBJ1-1|few|TRBD1|15|TRBV27
TGTGCCAGCAGTCCCCGGACAGGGAGGGGCACTGAAGCTTTCTTT
CASSPRTGRGTEAFF
>TRBJ1-2|NA|NA|14|TRBV10-3
TGCAGTGCTAGCACCACAGGGCAGCTCTATGGCTACACCTTC
CSASTTGQLYGYTF
>TRBJ1-2|many|NA|14|TRBV24-1
TGTGCCACCAGTGACCACACATTAACCTATGGCTACACCTTC
CATSDHTLTYGYTF
>TRBJ1-6|NA|NA|15|TRBV7-2
TGTGCCAGCAGCTTGTTAGGACAGTCGGCTTCACCCCTCCACTTT
CASSLLGQSASPLHF
>TRBJ1-1|many|NA|13|TRBV3-1
TGTGCCAGCAGCGCTTTAGGGAACACTGAAGCTTTCTTT
CASSALGNTEAFF
>TRBJ2-5|NA|NA|14|TRBV6-5
TGTGCCAGCAGTTCCTCGGGGGAGGCCAAGACCCAGTACTTC
CASSSSGEAKTQYF
>TRBJ2-5|few|TRBD1|19|TRBV7-9
TGTGCCAGCAGCCGTTATCGGGCAAGGACAGGGGGAAATCAAGAGACCCAGTACTTC
CASSRYRARTGGNQETQYF
>TRBJ2-5|NA|NA|15|TRBV25-1
TGTGCCAGCAGTGACGGCCGGGCCATCAAAGAGACCCAGTACTTC
CASSDGRAIKETQYF
>TRBJ1-1|NA|NA|11|TRBV12-3/TRBV12-4
TGTGCCAGCCGTTCGGACACTGAAGCTTTCTTT
CASRSDTEAFF
>TRBJ1-5|many|NA|15|TRBV7-9
TGTGCCAGCAGCTTGGGGTCGAACAGCAATCAGCCCCAGCATTTT
CASSLGSNSNQPQHF
>TRBJ2-5|many|NA|14|TRBV20-1
TGCAGTGCTAGGTTGGCGGCAAACCAAGAGACCCAGTACTTC
CSARLAANQETQYF
>TRBJ2-7|NA|TRBD2|12|TRBV20-1
TGCAGCTTAACCAGCGGGGCTCTCGAGCAGTACTTC
CSLTSGALEQYF
>TRBJ1-3|many|NA|14|TRBV5-1
TGCGCCAGCAGTTTTGAGCCGCGTGGAAACACCATATATTTT
CASSFEPRGNTIYF
>TRBJ2-7|few|NA|13|TRBV7-6
TGTGCCAGCAGCAAGGGACAATCCTACGAGCAGTACTTC
CASSKGQSYEQYF
>TRBJ2-5|NA|NA|14|TRBV7-2
TGTGCCAGCAGCTCCGGCCCGGCTCAAGAGACCCAGTACTTC
CASSSGPAQETQYF
>TRBJ1-2|many|NA|12|TRBV12-5
TGTGCTAGTGGTTTGATCGGGGGCGGCTACACCTTC
CASGLIGGGYTF
>TRBJ1-5|NA|NA|15|TRBV24-1
TGTGCCACCAGTGACCCCGGGGCTAACAATCAGCCCCAGCATTTT
CATSDPGANNQPQHF
>TRBJ2-5|many|TRBD2|16|TRBV4-1
TGCGCCAGCCGGAAAGAGGTAGCGGGAGGGCCGGAGACCCAGTACTTC
CASRKEVAGGPETQYF
>TRBJ1-6|NA|NA|15|TRBV2
TGTGCCAGCAGTGAAATGCGTATCGCTAATTCACCCCTCCACTTT
CASSEMRIANSPLHF
>TRBJ1-2|NA|NA|11|TRBV7-2
TGTGCCAGCAGCACCGGGACGGAAGTGGCCTTC
CASSTGTEVAF
>TRBJ1-1|few|NA|14|TRBV7-9
TGTGCCAGCCGTCGGGGGGATATGAACACTGAAGCTTTCTTT
CASRRGDMNTEAFF
>TRBJ1-6|many|NA|14|TRBV7-8
TGTGCCAGCAGCTTAGACCCCAGGGGTTCACCCCTCCACTTT
CASSLDPRGSPLHF
>TRBJ1-1|NA|NA|11|TRBV29-1
TGCAGCTCCGGGGTGTCCACTGAAGCTTTCTTT
CSSGVSTEAFF
>TRBJ1-1|many|TRBD1|13|TRBV5-1
TGCGCCAGCCTGGGACAGCCGAACACTGAAGCTTTCTTT
CASLGQPNTEAFF
>TRBJ2-3|few|NA|14|TRBV10-3
TGTGCCATCGACAGGGGCGGGAGGACAGATACGCAGTATTTT
CAIDRGGRTDTQYF
>TRBJ1-5|many|NA|14|TRBV9
TGTGCCAGCAGCGTAGAGGCTTACCTCGGGCCCCAGCATTTT
CASSVEAYLGPQHF
>TRBJ2-7|NA|NA|14|TRBV6-2/TRBV6-3
TGTGCCAGCAGTTTGGGCAGGAGGGCCTACGAGCAGTACTTC
CASSLGRRAYEQYF
>TRBJ2-2|NA|TRBD2|14|TRBV9
TGTGCCAGCAGCCGGACTAGCGGGACCGGGGAGCTGTTTTTT
CASSRTSGTGELFF
>TRBJ2-5|many|TRBD2|14|TRBV10-3
TGTGCCATCGGCCAGCGGGGGAGTCAAGAGACCCAGTACTTC
CAIGQRGSQETQYF
>TRBJ1-1|NA|NA|12|TRBV20-1
TGCAGTGCTAGGGGGCAAGGAGGTGAAGCTTTCTTT
CSARGQGGEAFF
>TRBJ2-5|few|TRBD1|16|TRBV13
TGTGCCAGCAGCTCTACCGGGACAGGGTACCAAGAGACCCAGTACTTC
CASSSTGTGYQETQYF
>TRBJ2-5|NA|TRBD2|15|TRBV10-3
TGTGCCGCCGGTCCCTCTCTGCGGGGGGTGGGGACCCAGTACTTC
CAAGPSLRGVGTQYF
>TRBJ2-5|NA|TRBD2|21|TRBV15
TGTGCCACCAGCAGAGATCGTAGGAGTAGCAGACTAGCGGGAGTTCAAGAGACCCAGTACTTC
CATSRDRRSSRLAGVQETQYF
>TRBJ2-5|NA|TRBD1|14|TRBV15
TGTGCCACCAGCAGCAGACAGGGTAGCGAGACCCAGTACTTC
CATSSRQGSETQYF
>TRBJ2-5|many|NA|14|TRBV24-1
TGTGCCACCAGTGATTTGTCAACCCAAGAGACCCAGTACTTC
CATSDLSTQETQYF
>TRBJ2-5|NA|TRBD2|16|TRBV11-2
TGTGCCAGCAACACGTGGAAGGGGAGGGGTCAAGAGACCCAGTACTTC
CASNTWKGRGQETQYF
>TRBJ2-5|many|TRBD2|15|TRBV5-4
TGTGCCAGCAGCTTGGTACTAGCGGGACAAGAGACCCAGTACTTC
CASSLVLAGQETQYF
>TRBJ1-3|NA|TRBD1|14|TRBV7-3
TGTGCCAGCAGCTTGGGACAGGGCAGAAACACCATATATTTT
CASSLGQGRNTIYF
>TRBJ1-1|many|NA|13|TRBV5-1
TGCGCCAGCAGCTGGGGACAGAACACTGAAGCTTTCTTT
CASSWGQNTEAFF
>TRBJ2-7|few|TRBD1|15|TRBV7-8
TGTGCCAGCAGTTTAGGGGGGGACAGGGGGTACGAGCAGTACTTC
CASSLGGDRGYEQYF
>TRBJ2-7|many|TRBD1|15|TRBV7-2
TGTGCCAGCAGCGCTCTCTCCGGGACAGCCTACGAGCAGTACTTC
CASSALSGTAYEQYF
>TRBJ2-5|NA|NA|17|TRBV15
TGTGCCACCAGCAGGAAACTGGGGTCTTTACGGGAAGAGACCCAGTACTTC
CATSRKLGSLREETQYF
>TRBJ2-7|many|TRBD2|14|TRBV5-1
TGCGCCAGCAGCTTTAGCGGGAGGCCCGGGGGGCAGTACTTC
CASSFSGRPGGQYF